This TCR beta chain was sequenced in a study of molecular identifiers for immune sequencing clone quantification (dated by TCRdb to 2016 to 2019). Regarding the complete study: For a replicate experiment, RNA from around 20,000 or 100,000 naive CD8 T cells was divided into five aliquots, of which four were sequenced. This methods study benchmarked molecular-identifier clustering-based TCR repertoire sequencing (MIDCIRS) and TCR RNA copy counting, using CD8 T cells to do so.

Reading the germline V gene gives CDR1 MNHEY and CDR2 SVGEGT. The CDR3 sequence holds 14 residues, the cysteine and phenylalanine included. Of all the DNA, just the CDR3 is kept, 42 bases in frame from base 1. The research as a whole found: A single cell's worth of spiked-in Jurkat TCR RNA was reported detectable even among some 920,000 naive CD8 T cells. The naive libraries included spiked-in Jurkat TCR RNA (over nine copies' worth), and this RNA is not part of the donor repertoire. When barcode sub-clustering was omitted, TCR diversity was inflated by chimeric consensus sequences, with chimeras reaching as high as 47%. The sizes of highly expanded clones could end up underestimated when identical TCR molecules share a barcode. Modeling gave about 3.2 recovered TCR RNA copies per cell versus around 10 by digital PCR, implying approximately 30% capture efficiency. In CMV-specific effector cells, over 99% of molecules were held by clones above 20 RNA copies, whereas under 1% of molecules were held by such clones in naive cells.

Naive CD8 T cell libraries were made from roughly 20,000 to 1,000,000 sorted cells using 10%, 30% or 50% of purified RNA. Naive CD8 T cells, defined as CD8+CD4-CCR7+CD45RA+, were FACS-sorted into RLT Plus buffer on a BD FACSAria II. Under 11 TCR copies' worth of Jurkat RNA were spiked into roughly 19,000-1,000,000 naive CD8 T cell samples to test detection sensitivity. Enrichment of CD8 T cells was performed with RosetteSep CD8+ T Cell Enrichment Cocktail and Ficoll-Paque, after which ACK red cell lysis was carried out. As for this clonotype: No cognate antigen has been identified for it. Sequence at one end of the junction differs from germline and may be a read error.

The library was prepared using PCR. The instrument given in TCRdb is NextSeq 500. Bulk TCR libraries were generated as previously described, with the TCR primers listed in Table S5 used. Purification of total RNA was performed with the Qiagen AllPrep DNA/RNA kit. Before analysis, reads from multiple sequencing runs of the same library were pooled. The published analysis was carried out like this. Reads were retained only if their TCR constant sequence matched exactly, and those retained reads were trimmed to 150 nt and grouped according to their 12-nt molecular barcodes. Reads in each barcode group were sub-clustered using a 15% Levenshtein threshold, and a quality-weighted consensus sequence was built for each RNA molecule. Non-functional sequences were discarded, and so were lower-count sequences lying one edit away from another sequence. Barcode sub-clusters with fewer than 20% of the maximum read count were removed, based on fitting two negative binomial distributions. The public reads were run again by TCRdb, first through fastp at Q25 and then through MiXCR, and only productive beta chains were kept. One record per CDR3 amino acid sequence lists the most common genes and DNA. The V and J calls shown here were made by TCRdb, not taken from the authors' results. This sample lists around 100,000 distinct CDR3 sequences; over 30% were detected once. The top ten constitute around 3.9% of the sample.

The chain is made from TRBV6-2 or TRBV6-3 and TRBJ1-5, with an unclear D gene assignment. The sample consisted of naive CD8+ T cells from blood, with Jurkat cell RNA spiked in. Per the publication, the cell subset or site label means: FACS-sorted CD8+CD4-CCR7+CD45RA+ naive T cells. This TCR was sampled from a human donor in good health. Some libraries in this study had Jurkat cell RNA spiked in. The DNA sequence follows: TGTGCCAGCAGACCCACAGATAGCAATCTGCCCCAGCGTTTT. This sequence encodes CASRPTDSNLPQRF.